Listed below are T cell receptor beta chains from one sample, sequenced in a study of T cell repertoires in cytomegalovirus infection. TCRdb processed the reads anew with MiXCR; each CDR3 protein has one entry. The sample lists 150,000 or so distinct CDR3 sequences; 23% were seen once. Sample: PBMCs. These receptors were taken from a human donor in good health (CMV status not recorded). Some clones in this sample may be carry-over from other donors' samples. CDR3s include the opening cysteine and the closing phenylalanine or tryptophan. A D gene is named only where the DNA matches it firmly. A clone size is listed for some rows: how often the clone was seen (once, few, many), or a class if it is expanded.

DNA: TGTGCCAGCAGCATTTGGACAGGGAAAGCTTTCTTT
CDR3: CASSIWTGKAFF
size: few
V: TRBV12-3/TRBV12-4
J: TRBJ1-1
D: TRBD1

DNA: TGTGCCAGCAGCCAAGTAGGGACTAGCGGGAGGGCAGATACGCAGTATTTT
CDR3: CASSQVGTSGRADTQYF
size: once
V: TRBV4-1
J: TRBJ2-3
D: TRBD2

DNA: TGTGCCAGCAGCCCCACCACAGAATACTATGGCTACACCTTC
CDR3: CASSPTTEYYGYTF
size: many
V: TRBV7-9
J: TRBJ1-2
D: .

DNA: TGTGCCAGCAGCTTAGCGCTTGGGTCACCGAACACTGAAGCTTTCTTT
CDR3: CASSLALGSPNTEAFF
size: few
V: TRBV7-9
J: TRBJ1-1
D: .

DNA: TGTGCCAGCAGCTTAGCCAGTAGCAATCAGCCCCAGCATTTT
CDR3: CASSLASSNQPQHF
size: many
V: TRBV7-8
J: TRBJ1-5
D: .

DNA: TGTGCCAGCAGCTTCGGGACTAGGAGAGAGACCCAGTACTTC
CDR3: CASSFGTRRETQYF
size: few
V: TRBV5-4
J: TRBJ2-5
D: TRBD2

DNA: TGTGCCAGCAGCTTAGAATCAGCGGGGGTCGGTGGCGGGGAGCTGTTTTTT
CDR3: CASSLESAGVGGGELFF
size: many
V: TRBV7-2
J: TRBJ2-2
D: TRBD2

DNA: TGTGCCATCACCGGAGCGGGGGAGCAGTACTTC
CDR3: CAITGAGEQYF
size: .
V: TRBV10-3
J: TRBJ2-7
D: TRBD2

DNA: TGTGCCAGCAGCTTATTATATGCCAGCGGGAGGGATATAGATACGCAGTATTTT
CDR3: CASSLLYASGRDIDTQYF
size: .
V: TRBV7-8
J: TRBJ2-3
D: TRBD2

DNA: TGTGCCAGCAGTTTAAAGCAGGGTGGCCAGCCCCAGCATTTT
CDR3: CASSLKQGGQPQHF
size: many
V: TRBV12-3/TRBV12-4
J: TRBJ1-5
D: .

DNA: TGTGCTAGTGGTTCCCCGGGACAGGGGGCCCGGAACACTGAAGCTTTCTTT
CDR3: CASGSPGQGARNTEAFF
size: few
V: TRBV12-5
J: TRBJ1-1
D: TRBD1

DNA: TGTGCCAGCAGCCAGGGACTGATAGCCTCTGGGGCCAACGTCCTGACTTTC
CDR3: CASSQGLIASGANVLTF
size: .
V: TRBV14
J: TRBJ2-6
D: .

DNA: TGTGCCAGCAGTTTTGACGGGAGTCCCTACAATGAGCAGTTCTTC
CDR3: CASSFDGSPYNEQFF
size: few
V: TRBV27
J: TRBJ2-1
D: .

DNA: TGTGCTAGTGGCCTCCGCTCTGGAAACACCATATATTTT
CDR3: CASGLRSGNTIYF
size: many
V: TRBV12-5
J: TRBJ1-3
D: .

DNA: TGCAGTGCTAGAGATCATAGCGACCTAGCCAAAAACATTCAGTACTTC
CDR3: CSARDHSDLAKNIQYF
size: few
V: TRBV20-1
J: TRBJ2-4
D: .

DNA: TGCGCCAGCAGCCAAGATCTACTAGCGGGGGGGATTTGGAATGAGCAGTTCTTC
CDR3: CASSQDLLAGGIWNEQFF
size: few
V: TRBV4-1
J: TRBJ2-1
D: TRBD2

DNA: TGTGCCAGCAGCTTAAAGCGGAAAAAATCAGAGCAGTTCTTC
CDR3: CASSLKRKKSEQFF
size: many
V: TRBV7-2
J: TRBJ2-1
D: .

DNA: TGTGCCAGCAGGGGGCTAGCAATCTGGGGTGAGCAGTTCTTC
CDR3: CASRGLAIWGEQFF
size: .
V: TRBV2
J: TRBJ2-1
D: .

DNA: TGCAGCGTTGATGGACAGCGAGTAGGAATGAACACTGAAGCTTTCTTT
CDR3: CSVDGQRVGMNTEAFF
size: .
V: TRBV29-1
J: TRBJ1-1
D: .

DNA: TGTGCCAGCAGCCCGGTCCCCTCCCAATCACCCCTCCACTTT
CDR3: CASSPVPSQSPLHF
size: many
V: TRBV7-2
J: TRBJ1-6
D: .

DNA: TGTGCCAGCGGGGACACAACATCGAAGACCCAGTACTTC
CDR3: CASGDTTSKTQYF
size: .
V: TRBV7-9
J: TRBJ2-5
D: .

DNA: TGTGCCAGCAGTTTGGACGTCTATGGCTACACCTTC
CDR3: CASSLDVYGYTF
size: few
V: TRBV28
J: TRBJ1-2
D: .

DNA: TGTGCCAGCAGCCACAACAGCAACTACGAGCAGTACTTC
CDR3: CASSHNSNYEQYF
size: .
V: TRBV14
J: TRBJ2-7
D: .

DNA: TGTGCCAGCAGCTTTCAGGGGAACTATGGCTACACCTTC
CDR3: CASSFQGNYGYTF
size: many
V: TRBV7-6
J: TRBJ1-2
D: .

DNA: TGCAGTGCTGGTCTACCAGCGGCCCATGGCTACACCTTC
CDR3: CSAGLPAAHGYTF
size: .
V: TRBV20-1
J: TRBJ1-2
D: .

DNA: TGTGCCACCAGTGATACGAGACAGGTTGAGCAGTTCTTC
CDR3: CATSDTRQVEQFF
size: .
V: TRBV24-1
J: TRBJ2-1
D: .

DNA: TGCGCCAGCAGCCCCGGGACTAGCGGGGGAGAAACAGATACGCAGTATTTT
CDR3: CASSPGTSGGETDTQYF
size: few
V: TRBV5-1
J: TRBJ2-3
D: TRBD2

DNA: TGTGCCAGCGGAAGGGGTAGCGGGACGTCGGAGAACATTCAGTACTTC
CDR3: CASGRGSGTSENIQYF
size: few
V: TRBV9
J: TRBJ2-4
D: TRBD2

DNA: TGTGCCACCAGTGATGGGGCAGAAAGGCATGAGCAGTTCTTC
CDR3: CATSDGAERHEQFF
size: .
V: TRBV24-1
J: TRBJ2-1
D: .

DNA: TGTGCCAGCAGCGCAGCGGGTAGCGCCTACGAGCAGTACTTC
CDR3: CASSAAGSAYEQYF
size: many
V: TRBV9
J: TRBJ2-7
D: .

DNA: TGCAGCTGTACTCTCAGGGGGAATACTGAAGCTTTCTTT
CDR3: CSCTLRGNTEAFF
size: .
V: TRBV29-1
J: TRBJ1-1
D: TRBD1

DNA: TGTGCCAGTAGTATTTCGGGCGGCTATGGCTACACCTTC
CDR3: CASSISGGYGYTF
size: .
V: TRBV19
J: TRBJ1-2
D: .

DNA: TGTGCCAGCAGTTTCAGGGGGCCTTGGGGCTACACCTTC
CDR3: CASSFRGPWGYTF
size: many
V: TRBV12-3/TRBV12-4
J: TRBJ1-2
D: TRBD1

DNA: TGTGCCAGCGAATTACGGGCAGGGCATAACTATGGCTACACCTTC
CDR3: CASELRAGHNYGYTF
size: few
V: TRBV28
J: TRBJ1-2
D: .

DNA: TGTGCCAGCAGCTATCAGGCAGGACCGGGCTATGAGCAGTTCTTC
CDR3: CASSYQAGPGYEQFF
size: many
V: TRBV7-8
J: TRBJ2-1
D: .

DNA: TGTGCCAGCAGTCGGACACCCAACACAGATACGCAGTATTTT
CDR3: CASSRTPNTDTQYF
size: few
V: TRBV12-3/TRBV12-4
J: TRBJ2-3
D: .

DNA: TGTGCCAGCACCCAGTACGGACTAGCGGGAGAAGTAGCCGGGGAGCTGTTTTTT
CDR3: CASTQYGLAGEVAGELFF
size: few
V: TRBV12-3/TRBV12-4
J: TRBJ2-2
D: TRBD2

DNA: TGTGCCAACTCTCCTACAGGGGGCGCAGGTGAAGCTTTCTTT
CDR3: CANSPTGGAGEAFF
size: many
V: TRBV10-3
J: TRBJ1-1
D: TRBD1

DNA: TGCGCCAGCAGCCAAGATCGGGACTCTTTAAAGACCCAGTACTTC
CDR3: CASSQDRDSLKTQYF
size: many
V: TRBV4-1
J: TRBJ2-5
D: .

DNA: TGCAGTCTCACGGAGGGAGGGCCGTGGCGTGAAGAGACCCAGTACTTC
CDR3: CSLTEGGPWREETQYF
size: few
V: TRBV20-1
J: TRBJ2-5
D: TRBD2